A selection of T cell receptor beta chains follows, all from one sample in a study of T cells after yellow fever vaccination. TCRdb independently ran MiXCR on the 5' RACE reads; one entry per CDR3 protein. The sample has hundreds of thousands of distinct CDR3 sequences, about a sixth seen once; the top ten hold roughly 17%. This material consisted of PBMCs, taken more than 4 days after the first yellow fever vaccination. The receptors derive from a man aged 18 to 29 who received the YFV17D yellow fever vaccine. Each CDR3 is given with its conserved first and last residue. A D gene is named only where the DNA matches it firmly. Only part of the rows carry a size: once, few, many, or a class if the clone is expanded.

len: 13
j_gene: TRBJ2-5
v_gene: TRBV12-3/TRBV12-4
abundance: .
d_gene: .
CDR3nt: TGTGCCAGCAGTTCGCTGGCCCAAGAGACCCAGTACTTC
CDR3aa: CASSSLAQETQYF

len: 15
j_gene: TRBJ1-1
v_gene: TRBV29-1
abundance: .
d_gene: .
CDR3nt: TGCAGCGTTGAAGATCTTCTTAATGGGGACACTGAAGCTTTCTTT
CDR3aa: CSVEDLLNGDTEAFF

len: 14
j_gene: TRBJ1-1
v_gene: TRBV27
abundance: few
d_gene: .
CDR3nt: TGTGCCAGCAGTTTTGGTGGGTCGGGCACTGAAGCTTTCTTT
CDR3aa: CASSFGGSGTEAFF

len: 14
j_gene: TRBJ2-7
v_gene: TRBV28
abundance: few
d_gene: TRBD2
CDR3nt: TGTGCCAGCAGTTTGCCGGGGGGGGCCTACGAGCAGTACTTC
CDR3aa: CASSLPGGAYEQYF

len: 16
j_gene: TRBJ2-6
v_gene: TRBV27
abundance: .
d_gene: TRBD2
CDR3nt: TGTGCCAGCAGCGCCAACGGGAGGACTGGGGCCAACGTCCTGACTTTC
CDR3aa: CASSANGRTGANVLTF

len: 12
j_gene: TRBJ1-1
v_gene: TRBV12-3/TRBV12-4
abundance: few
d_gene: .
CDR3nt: TGTGCCAGCAGACCGGACAGACCTGAAGCTTTCTTT
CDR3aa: CASRPDRPEAFF

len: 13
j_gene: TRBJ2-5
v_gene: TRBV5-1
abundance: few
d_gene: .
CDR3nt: TGCGCCAGCAGGCAATCCGGGGAAGAGACCCAGTACTTC
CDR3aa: CASRQSGEETQYF

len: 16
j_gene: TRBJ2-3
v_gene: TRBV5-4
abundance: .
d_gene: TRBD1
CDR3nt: TGTGCCAGCAGCCAGGGAACGGGACAGGTGATCGATACGCAGTATTTT
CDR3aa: CASSQGTGQVIDTQYF

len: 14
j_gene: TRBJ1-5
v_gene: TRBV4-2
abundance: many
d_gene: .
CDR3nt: TGTGCCAGCAGCCAAGATTCGGCGAATCAGCCCCAGCATTTT
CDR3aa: CASSQDSANQPQHF

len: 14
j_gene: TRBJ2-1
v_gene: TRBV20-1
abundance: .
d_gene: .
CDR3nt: TGCAGTGCTAGAGTGGGGGGGGGGCCTAATGAGCAGTTCTTC
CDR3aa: CSARVGGGPNEQFF

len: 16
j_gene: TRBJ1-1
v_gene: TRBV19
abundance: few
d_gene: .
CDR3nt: TGTGCCAGTAGTACCCGGCGACGAGGGAGGCCCACTGAAGCTTTCTTT
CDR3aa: CASSTRRRGRPTEAFF

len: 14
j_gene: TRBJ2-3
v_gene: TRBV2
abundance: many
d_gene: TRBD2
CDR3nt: TGTGCCAGCAGCGGTCTGACTAGCGGGGGCCCGGGGTATTTT
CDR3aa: CASSGLTSGGPGYF

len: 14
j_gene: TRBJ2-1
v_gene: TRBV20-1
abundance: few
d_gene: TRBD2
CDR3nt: TGCAGTGCCGCCCCTACTAGCGTATACAATGAGCAGTTCTTC
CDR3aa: CSAAPTSVYNEQFF

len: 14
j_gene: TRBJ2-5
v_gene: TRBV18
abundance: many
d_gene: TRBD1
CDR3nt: TGTGCCAGCTCTTCGGGACAGGCCCAAGAGACCCAGTACTTC
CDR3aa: CASSSGQAQETQYF

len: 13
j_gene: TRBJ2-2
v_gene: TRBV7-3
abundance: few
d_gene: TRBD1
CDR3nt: TGTGCCAGCAGCAGGGGGCTCACCGGGGAGCTGTTTTTT
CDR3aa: CASSRGLTGELFF

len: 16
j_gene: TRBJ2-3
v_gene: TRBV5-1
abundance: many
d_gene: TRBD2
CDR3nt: TGCGCCAGCAGCGATCGGGCTAGCGGGGTCTCAGATACGCAGTATTTT
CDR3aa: CASSDRASGVSDTQYF

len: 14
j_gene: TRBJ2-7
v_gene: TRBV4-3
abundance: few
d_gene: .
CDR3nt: TGCGCCAGCAGCCGCCTACTTGACTCCTACGAGCAGTACTTC
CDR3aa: CASSRLLDSYEQYF

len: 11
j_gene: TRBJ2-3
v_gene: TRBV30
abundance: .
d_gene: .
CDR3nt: TGTGCCTGGAGTGATAGAGATACGCAGTATTTT
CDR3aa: CAWSDRDTQYF

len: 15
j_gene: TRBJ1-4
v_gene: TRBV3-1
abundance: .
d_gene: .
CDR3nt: TGTGCCAGCAGCCATCTACAGGTGTCAGGCGAAAAACTGTTTTTT
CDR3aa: CASSHLQVSGEKLFF

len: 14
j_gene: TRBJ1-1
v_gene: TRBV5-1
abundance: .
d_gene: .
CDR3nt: TGCGCCAGCAGCTTCTCCAGGGTTGACACTGAAGCTTTCTTT
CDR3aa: CASSFSRVDTEAFF

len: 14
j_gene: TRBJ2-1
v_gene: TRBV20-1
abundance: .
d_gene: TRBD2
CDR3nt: TGCAGTGCTAGCATTAGCGGGGTTTACAATGAGCAGTTCTTC
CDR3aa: CSASISGVYNEQFF

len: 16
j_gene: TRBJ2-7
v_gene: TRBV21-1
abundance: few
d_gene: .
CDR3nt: TGTGCCAGCAGCAAAGATCGGCGGCGGACCTCCTACGAGCAGTACTTC
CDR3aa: CASSKDRRRTSYEQYF

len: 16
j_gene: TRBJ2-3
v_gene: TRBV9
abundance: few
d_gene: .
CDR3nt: TGTGCCAGCAGCGTAGCAAGAGTGAACCCCACAGATACGCAGTATTTT
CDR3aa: CASSVARVNPTDTQYF

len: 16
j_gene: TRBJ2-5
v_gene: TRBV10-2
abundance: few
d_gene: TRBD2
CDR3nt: TGCGCCAGCAGTGAGGCAGCGGGGGGTTACCAAGAGACCCAGTACTTC
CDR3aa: CASSEAAGGYQETQYF

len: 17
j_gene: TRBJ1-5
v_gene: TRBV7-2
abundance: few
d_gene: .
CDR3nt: TGTGCCAGCAGCTTAGCGACGATGGTGGGGGTTGGGCAGCCCCAGCATTTT
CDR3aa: CASSLATMVGVGQPQHF

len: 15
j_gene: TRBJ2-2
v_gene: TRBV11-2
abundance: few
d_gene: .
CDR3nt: TGTGCCAGCAGCTTAGAGTCAGTGGGCACCGGGGAGCTGTTTTTT
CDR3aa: CASSLESVGTGELFF

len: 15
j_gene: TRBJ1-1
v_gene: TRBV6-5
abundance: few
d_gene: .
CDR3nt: TGTGCCAGCAGTTACCGGGGGCCGCCTTCAGGTGAAGCTTTCTTT
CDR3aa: CASSYRGPPSGEAFF

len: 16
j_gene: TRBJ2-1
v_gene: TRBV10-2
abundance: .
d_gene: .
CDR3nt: TGCGCCAGCATCCGAAGGTTGCTTACCTCCTACAATGAGCAGTTCTTC
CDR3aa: CASIRRLLTSYNEQFF

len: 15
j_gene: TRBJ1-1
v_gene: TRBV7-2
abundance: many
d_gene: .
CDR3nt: TGTGCCAGCAGCTTAGCGTGGGGGGCGAACACTGAAGCTTTCTTT
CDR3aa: CASSLAWGANTEAFF

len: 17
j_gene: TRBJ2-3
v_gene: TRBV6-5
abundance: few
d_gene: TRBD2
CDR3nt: TGTGCCAGCAGTTACTCGTCGGCGGGGGGGAGTTTAAATACGCAGTATTTT
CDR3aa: CASSYSSAGGSLNTQYF

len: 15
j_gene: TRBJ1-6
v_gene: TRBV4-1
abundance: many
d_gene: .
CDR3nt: TGCGCCAGCAGCCACGGGAGCTCCTATAATTCACCCCTCCACTTT
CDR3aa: CASSHGSSYNSPLHF

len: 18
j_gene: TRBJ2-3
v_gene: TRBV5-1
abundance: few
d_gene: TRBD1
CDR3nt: TGCGCCAGCAGCCGCAATCCCCCGGGACAGGGGAATGCAGATACGCAGTATTTT
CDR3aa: CASSRNPPGQGNADTQYF

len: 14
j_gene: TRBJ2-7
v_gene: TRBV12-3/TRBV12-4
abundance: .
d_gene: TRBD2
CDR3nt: TGTGCCAGCAGTGGGACTAGCGGGATGGGGGAGCAGTACTTC
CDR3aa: CASSGTSGMGEQYF

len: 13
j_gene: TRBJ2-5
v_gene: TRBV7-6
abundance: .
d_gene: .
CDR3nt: TGTGCCAGCACCCCGGCAGATCAAGAGACCCAGTACTTC
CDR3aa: CASTPADQETQYF

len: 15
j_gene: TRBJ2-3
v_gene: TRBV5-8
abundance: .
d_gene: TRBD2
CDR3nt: TGTGCCAGCAGCTACAGGACTAGCGGTATAGATACGCAGTATTTT
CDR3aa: CASSYRTSGIDTQYF

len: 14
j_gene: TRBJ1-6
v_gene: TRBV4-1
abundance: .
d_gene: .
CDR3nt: TGCGCCAGCAGCCAAAGACTGGGAAATTCACCCCTCCACTTT
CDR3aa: CASSQRLGNSPLHF

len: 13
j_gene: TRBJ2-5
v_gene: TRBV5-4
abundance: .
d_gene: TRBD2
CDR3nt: TGTGCCAGCAGCGCAGCGGGAGGAGAGACCCAGTACTTC
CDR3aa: CASSAAGGETQYF

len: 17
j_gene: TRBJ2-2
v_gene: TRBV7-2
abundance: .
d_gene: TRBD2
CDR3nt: TGTGCCAGCAGCTTAGGTCGGGCTAGCGGCTACACCGGGGAGCTGTTTTTT
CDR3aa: CASSLGRASGYTGELFF

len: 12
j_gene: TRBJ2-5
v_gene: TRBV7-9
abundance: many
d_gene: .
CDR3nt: TGTGCCAGCAGCGGGGGCAGGGAGACCCAGTACTTC
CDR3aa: CASSGGRETQYF

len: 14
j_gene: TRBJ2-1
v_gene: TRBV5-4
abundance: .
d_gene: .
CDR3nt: TGTGCCAGCGCGCGACGGGGCCAAGGAAATGAGCAGTTCTTC
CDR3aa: CASARRGQGNEQFF

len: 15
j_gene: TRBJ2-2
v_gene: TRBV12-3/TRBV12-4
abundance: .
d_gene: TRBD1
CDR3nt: TGTGCCAGCAGTATTCCCTCAGGGGGCCACGGGGAGCTGTTTTTT
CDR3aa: CASSIPSGGHGELFF

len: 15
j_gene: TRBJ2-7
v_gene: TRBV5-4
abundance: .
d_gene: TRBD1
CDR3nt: TGTGCCAGCAGCTTGGGGACAGGAGAGTCCTACGAGCAGTACTTC
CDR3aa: CASSLGTGESYEQYF

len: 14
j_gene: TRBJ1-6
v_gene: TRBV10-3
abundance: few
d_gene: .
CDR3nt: TGTGCCATCAGTGAGCACACACACGGTTCACCCCTCCACTTT
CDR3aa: CAISEHTHGSPLHF

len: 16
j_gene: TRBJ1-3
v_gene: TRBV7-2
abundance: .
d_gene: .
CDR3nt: TGTGCCAGCAGTCCCACCGGGACCCCCTCTGGAAACACCATATATTTT
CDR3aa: CASSPTGTPSGNTIYF

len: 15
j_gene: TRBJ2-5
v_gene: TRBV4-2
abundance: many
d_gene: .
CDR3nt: TGTGCCAGCAGCCAAGATCCTGGCAGGGTAGAGACCCAGTACTTC
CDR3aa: CASSQDPGRVETQYF

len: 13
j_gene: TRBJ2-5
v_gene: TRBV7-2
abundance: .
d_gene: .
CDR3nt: TGTGCCAGCAGCTTAAGGGTACCGGAGACCCAGTACTTC
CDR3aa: CASSLRVPETQYF

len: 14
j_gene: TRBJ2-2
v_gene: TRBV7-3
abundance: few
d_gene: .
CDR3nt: TGTGCCAGCAGCTTATACGCCGGGTCCCAGGGGCTGTTTTTT
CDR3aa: CASSLYAGSQGLFF

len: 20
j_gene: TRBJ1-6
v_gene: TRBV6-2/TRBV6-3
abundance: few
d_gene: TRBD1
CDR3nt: TGTGCCAGCAGTTACTCGTCCGGGTACAGGGGGCGTTCAAATAATTCACCCCTCCACTTT
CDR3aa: CASSYSSGYRGRSNNSPLHF

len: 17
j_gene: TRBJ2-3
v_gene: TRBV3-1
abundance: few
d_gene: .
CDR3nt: TGTGCCAGCAGCCAAGATCGGTTTGCGGGGGCCGGAGATACGCAGTATTTT
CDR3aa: CASSQDRFAGAGDTQYF

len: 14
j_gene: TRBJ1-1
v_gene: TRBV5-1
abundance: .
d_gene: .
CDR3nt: TGCGCCAGCAGCTTGACGGGGGCGGCATCTGAAGCTTTCTTT
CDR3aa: CASSLTGAASEAFF

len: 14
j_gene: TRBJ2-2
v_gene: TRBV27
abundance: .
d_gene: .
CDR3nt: TGTGCCAGCAGTTGGAGTGTGAGGACCGGGGAGCTGTTTTTT
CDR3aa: CASSWSVRTGELFF

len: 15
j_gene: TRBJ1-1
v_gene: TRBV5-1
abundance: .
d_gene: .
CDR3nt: TGCGCCAGCAGCTTAAGGCAAGCATTGAACACTGAAGCTTTCTTT
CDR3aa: CASSLRQALNTEAFF

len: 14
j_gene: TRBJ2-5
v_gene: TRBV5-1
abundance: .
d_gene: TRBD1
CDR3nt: TGCGCCAGCAGCGGGGGACAGCTTGGGGAGACCCAGTACTTC
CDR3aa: CASSGGQLGETQYF

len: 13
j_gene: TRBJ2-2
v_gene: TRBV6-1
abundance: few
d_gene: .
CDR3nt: TGTGCCAGCGCGCCTTTATTAACCGGGGAGCTGTTTTTT
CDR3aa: CASAPLLTGELFF

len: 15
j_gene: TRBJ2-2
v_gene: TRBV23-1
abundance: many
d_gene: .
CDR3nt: TGCGCCAGCAGCCAAACAGGAGCGAACACCGGGGAGCTGTTTTTT
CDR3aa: CASSQTGANTGELFF

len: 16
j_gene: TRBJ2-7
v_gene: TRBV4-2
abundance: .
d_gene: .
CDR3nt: TGTGCCAGCAGCAAAACCTCCGGGACACTACCGTACGAGCCGTACTTC
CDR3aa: CASSKTSGTLPYEPYF

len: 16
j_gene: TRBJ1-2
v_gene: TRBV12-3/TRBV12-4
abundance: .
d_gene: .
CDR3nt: TGTGCCAGCAGCAAGGGGGGGACTATGAACTATGTGGGCTACACCTTC
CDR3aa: CASSKGGTMNYVGYTF

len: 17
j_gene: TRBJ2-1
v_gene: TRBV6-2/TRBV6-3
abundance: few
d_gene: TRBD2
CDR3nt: TGTGCCAGCAGTACACTACTAGCGGGGGGCACCTACAATGAGCAGTTCTTC
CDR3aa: CASSTLLAGGTYNEQFF

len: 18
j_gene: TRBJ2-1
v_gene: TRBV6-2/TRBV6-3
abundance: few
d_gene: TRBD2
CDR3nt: TGTGCCAGCAGTTACTGGCGGGGGGGTTCCAATTACTACAATGAGCAGTTCTTC
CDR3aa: CASSYWRGGSNYYNEQFF